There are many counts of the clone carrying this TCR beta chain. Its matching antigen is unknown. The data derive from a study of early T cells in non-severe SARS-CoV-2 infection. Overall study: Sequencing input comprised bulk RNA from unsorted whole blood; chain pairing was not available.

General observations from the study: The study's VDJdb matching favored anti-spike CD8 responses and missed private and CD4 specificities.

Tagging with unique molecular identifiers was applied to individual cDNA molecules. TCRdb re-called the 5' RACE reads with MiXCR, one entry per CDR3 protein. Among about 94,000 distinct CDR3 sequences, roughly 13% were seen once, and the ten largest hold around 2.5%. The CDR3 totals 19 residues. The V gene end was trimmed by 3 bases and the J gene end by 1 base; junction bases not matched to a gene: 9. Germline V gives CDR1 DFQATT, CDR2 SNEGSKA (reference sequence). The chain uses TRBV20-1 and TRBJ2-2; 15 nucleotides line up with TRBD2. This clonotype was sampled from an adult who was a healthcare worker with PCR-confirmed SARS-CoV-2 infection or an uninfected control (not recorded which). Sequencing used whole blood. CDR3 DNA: TGCAGTGCTAGTGACCCCGGGACTAGCGGGGGGAGGAACACCGGGGAGCTGTTTTTT. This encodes CSASDPGTSGGRNTGELFF.